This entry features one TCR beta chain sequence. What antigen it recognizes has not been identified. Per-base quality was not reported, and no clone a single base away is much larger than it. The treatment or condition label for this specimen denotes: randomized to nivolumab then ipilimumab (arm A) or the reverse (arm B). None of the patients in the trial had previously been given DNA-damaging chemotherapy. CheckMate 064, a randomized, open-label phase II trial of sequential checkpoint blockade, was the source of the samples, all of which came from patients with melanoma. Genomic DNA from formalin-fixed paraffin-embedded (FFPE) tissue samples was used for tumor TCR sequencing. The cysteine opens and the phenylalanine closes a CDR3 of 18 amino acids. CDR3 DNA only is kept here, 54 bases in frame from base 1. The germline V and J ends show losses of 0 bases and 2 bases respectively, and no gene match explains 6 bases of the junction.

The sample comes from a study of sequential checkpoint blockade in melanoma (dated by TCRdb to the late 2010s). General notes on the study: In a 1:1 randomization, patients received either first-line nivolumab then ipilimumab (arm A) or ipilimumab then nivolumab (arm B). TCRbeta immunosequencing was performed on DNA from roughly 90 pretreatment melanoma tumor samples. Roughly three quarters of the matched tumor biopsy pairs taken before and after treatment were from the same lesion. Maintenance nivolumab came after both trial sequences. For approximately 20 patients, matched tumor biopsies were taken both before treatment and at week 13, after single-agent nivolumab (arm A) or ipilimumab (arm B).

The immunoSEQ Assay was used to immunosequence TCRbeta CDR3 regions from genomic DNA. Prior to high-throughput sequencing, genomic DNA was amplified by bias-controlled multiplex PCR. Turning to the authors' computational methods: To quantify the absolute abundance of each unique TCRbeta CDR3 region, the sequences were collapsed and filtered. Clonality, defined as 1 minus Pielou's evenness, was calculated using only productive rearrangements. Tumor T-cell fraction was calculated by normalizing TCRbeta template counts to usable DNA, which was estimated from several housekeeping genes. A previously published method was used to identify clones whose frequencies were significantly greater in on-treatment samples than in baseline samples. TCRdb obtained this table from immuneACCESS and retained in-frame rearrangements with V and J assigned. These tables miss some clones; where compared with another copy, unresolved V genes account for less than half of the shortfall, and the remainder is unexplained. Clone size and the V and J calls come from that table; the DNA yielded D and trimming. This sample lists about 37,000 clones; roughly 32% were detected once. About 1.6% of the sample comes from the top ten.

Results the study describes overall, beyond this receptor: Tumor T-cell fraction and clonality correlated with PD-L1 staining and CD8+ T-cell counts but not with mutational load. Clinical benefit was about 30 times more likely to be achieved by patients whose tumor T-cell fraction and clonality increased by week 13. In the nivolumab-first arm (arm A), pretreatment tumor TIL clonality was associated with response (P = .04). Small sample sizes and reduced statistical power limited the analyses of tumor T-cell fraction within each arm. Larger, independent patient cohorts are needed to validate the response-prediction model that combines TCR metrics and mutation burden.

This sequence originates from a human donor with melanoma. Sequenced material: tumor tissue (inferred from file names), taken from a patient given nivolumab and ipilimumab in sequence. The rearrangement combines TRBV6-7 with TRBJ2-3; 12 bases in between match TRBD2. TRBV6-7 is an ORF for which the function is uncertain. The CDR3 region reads CASSYSTSGGPFTDTQYF. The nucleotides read TGTGCCAGCAGTTACTCGACTAGCGGGGGCCCCTTCACAGATACGCAGTATTTT.